A single sample is the source of the 24 T cell receptor beta chains below, sequenced in a study of T cells after yellow fever vaccination. TCRdb processed the 5' RACE reads anew with MiXCR; each CDR3 protein has one entry. The sample has 150,000 to 200,000 distinct CDR3 sequences, around 9.7% seen once. This sample comprised CD8+ T cells sorted from PBMCs, obtained 45 days after the yellow fever booster vaccination. Receptors originate from a man between 18 and 29 years old who received the YFV17D yellow fever vaccine.

The sample holds many counts of this clonotype. This chain uses TRBV6-4 with TRBJ2-3; 10 nucleotides align to TRBD2. V shed 0 bases, J shed 4 bases, and the junction held 1 base outside the gene matches. CDR1 MRHNA and CDR2 SNTAGT come from the germline V gene. The length of the CDR3 is 15 residues. The CDR3 loop reads CASSDSAGGPDTQYF. The CDR3 bases are TGTGCCAGCAGTGACTCAGCGGGGGGGCCAGATACGCAGTATTTT.

The V gene is TRBV6-6, the J gene TRBJ1-1; possibly TRBD1 for D (5 bases). Germline loops: CDR1 MNHNY, CDR2 SVGAGI (reference sequence). The CDR3 length is 15 residues. Trimming stripped 3 bases from V and 1 base from J, with 12 bases between. The CDR3 region is CASSYRGGENTEAFF. In nucleotides, the CDR3 is TGTGCCAGCAGTTATCGGGGGGGGGAGAACACTGAAGCTTTCTTT.

This clonotype came up many times. This chain joins TRBV4-2 and TRBJ2-3; 8 nucleotides align to TRBD2. The germline CDR1 and CDR2 sequences are LGHNA and YNFKEQ. This CDR3 has 16 amino acids. Unmatched junction bases numbered 6, after V lost 0 bases and J lost 4 bases. The CDR3 loop is CASSQDMSGGADTQYF. CDR3 in DNA: TGTGCCAGCAGCCAAGATATGAGCGGGGGAGCAGATACGCAGTATTTT.

This rearrangement joins TRBV4-3 to TRBJ2-4; TRBD2 matches 7 bases. V dropped 1 base and J dropped 9; count of bases not matched to a gene: 12. Germline V gene sequence: CDR1 LGHNA, CDR2 YSLEER. The CDR3 runs 16 residues. The CDR3 spells CASSQVWGGYEGIQYF. CDR3 nucleotides: TGCGCCAGCAGCCAAGTATGGGGGGGTTATGAGGGCATTCAGTACTTC.

This clonotype has only a few counts. V usage is TRBV6-5 and J usage is TRBJ2-3; 11 nucleotides line up with TRBD2. Trimming took 6 bases from V and 4 from J; bases not matched to a gene: 6. The CDR3 runs 15 residues. The germline gives CDR1 MNHEY, CDR2 SVGAGI. The CDR3 spells CASRVAGGLPDTQYF. The DNA for the CDR3 is TGTGCCAGCAGGGTAGCGGGGGGGTTACCAGATACGCAGTATTTT.

The V gene is TRBV20-1, the J gene TRBJ2-2; tentatively, D is TRBD2 (5 bases). The CDR3 is 16 amino acids. Germline CDR1 and CDR2: DFQATT and SNEGSKA (reference sequence). Trimming took off 6 bases at V and 0 bases at J, with 17 bases between the two ends. CDR3 region: CSARPDSRANTGELFF. The CDR3 DNA reads TGCAGTGCCAGACCTGACTCGCGGGCGAACACCGGGGAGCTGTTTTTT.

The chain combines TRBV7-9 with TRBJ2-3; D not certain. The V end was cut by 1 base, the J end by 2 bases, with 7 bases between. The CDR3 contains 14 residues. Per germline, CDR1 SEHNR and CDR2 FQNEAQ (reference sequence). The CDR3 DNA follows: TGTGCCAGCAGCTTAGGACCAGACACAGATACGCAGTATTTT. Amino acid sequence: CASSLGPDTDTQYF.

The J gene is TRBJ2-5, the V gene TRBV3-1; D is ambiguous. Between the trimmed V and J ends, which lost 7 bases and 0 bases, there was a span of 9 bases. The V gene's germline CDR1 is LGHDT and CDR2 YNNKEL (reference sequence). The CDR3 is 13 amino acids. The CDR3 nucleotides are TGTGCCAGCACCGGAAACAACCAAGAGACCCAGTACTTC. It encodes CASTGNNQETQYF.

This clonotype was counted many times. V is TRBV12-3 or TRBV12-4 and J is TRBJ1-2; D may be TRBD1 (5 bases). The CDR3 runs 14 residues. The V end lost 6 bases, the J end lost 5 bases, and 16 bases lay between the germline ends. The DNA of the CDR3 is TGTGCCAGCAGGCACCCGATGGGGCGGTATGGCTACACCTTC. It yields the protein CASRHPMGRYGYTF.

Only a few counts were recorded for this clonotype. The V and J genes are TRBV10-3 and TRBJ2-1, with D hard to call. Germline values: CDR1 ENHRY, CDR2 SYGVKD. The CDR3 contains 10 residues. V lost 8 bases and J 9 bases, leaving 8 bases between the germline ends. In nucleotides, the CDR3 is TGTGCCATCGGGGATACTGAGCAGTTCTTC. Encoded protein: CAIGDTEQFF.

The chain links TRBV20-1 to TRBJ2-3, with D uncertain. V was clipped by 3 bases and J by 6 bases, with 4 bases between them. This CDR3 is built from 10 residues. Germline V gene sequence: CDR1 DFQATT, CDR2 SNEGSKA (reference sequence). The DNA for the CDR3 is TGCAGTGCTAGGTGGGATACGCAGTATTTT. This gives the protein CSARWDTQYF.

This sequence joins TRBV6-6 and TRBJ2-5; tentative D call: TRBD1 (5 bases). The CDR3 runs to 16 residues. The V gene's germline CDR1 is MNHNY and CDR2 SVGAGI (reference sequence). Deletions cut 0 bases from V and 5 bases from J, with 16 bases between. The CDR3, as DNA: TGTGCCAGCAGTTACTCCAGGGTTCGGCTAAGGGAGACCCAGTACTTC. Amino acid sequence: CASSYSRVRLRETQYF.

This clonotype was counted only a few times. This chain uses TRBV4-2 with TRBJ2-5; perhaps TRBD2 as D (6 bases). CDR1 is LGHNA, CDR2 YNFKEQ, per germline. V lost 6 bases, J lost 2 bases, and 13 bases lay in between. The CDR3 runs to 14 residues. The chain's CDR3 is CASSPMGGQETQYF. For the CDR3, the DNA is TGTGCCAGCAGTCCCATGGGGGGACAAGAGACCCAGTACTTC.

This clonotype has more than one count but fewer than ten. This rearrangement joins TRBV27 to TRBJ1-3, with a tentative D call TRBD1 (5 bases). The CDR3 runs 14 residues. The ends were cut back, 8 bases at V and 3 bases at J, with 14 bases in the middle. CDR1 is MNHEY and CDR2 is SMNVEV in the germline V gene (reference sequence). The DNA of the CDR3 is TGTGCCAGCTCAGTTCAGGGTCGTGGAAACACCATATATTTT. It specifies CASSVQGRGNTIYF.

This clonotype was seen more than once but under ten times. J is TRBJ1-2 and V is TRBV7-6; a possible D gene is TRBD1 (5 bases). Germline CDR1 reads SGHVS; CDR2 reads FNYEAQ. The CDR3 runs 12 residues. V was shortened by 6 bases and J by 8 bases, with 13 bases between the two germline ends. The CDR3 sequence: CASRVGGGGYTF. DNA of the CDR3: TGTGCCAGCAGGGTCGGGGGTGGCGGCTACACCTTC.

This clonotype was found a few times. This sequence joins TRBV5-1 and TRBJ2-7; 8 bases map to TRBD1. There are 15 residues in the CDR3. V shed 2 bases, J shed 1 base, and the junction held 5 bases outside the gene matches. The V gene's germline CDR1 is SGHRS and CDR2 YFSETQ. The CDR3 here is CASSLEQGVSYEQYF. CDR3 sequence (DNA): TGCGCCAGCAGCTTAGAACAGGGGGTATCCTACGAGCAGTACTTC. Based on the CDR3 plus reference TRBV5-1 and TRBJ2-7, the full variable domain is KAGVTQTPRYLIKTRGQQVTLSCSPISGHRSVSWYQQTPGQGLQFLFEYFSETQRNKGNFPGRFSGRQFSNSRSEMNVSTLELGDSALYLCASSLEQGVSYEQYFGPGTRLTVT.

The chain uses TRBV27 and TRBJ2-1; 7 positions agree with TRBD1. The CDR3 runs to 16 residues. V lost 8 bases and J lost 6; bases outside the gene matches: 16. Germline V CDR1 and CDR2: MNHEY, SMNVEV (reference sequence). In DNA, the CDR3 is TGTGCCAGCGCCTTGGGTCTAATTGGACAGGTCAATGAGCAGTTCTTC. Amino acid sequence: CASALGLIGQVNEQFF.

This chain joins TRBV27 and TRBJ2-1, with 9 bases lining up with TRBD2. CDR3 length: 16 residues. J gave up 8 bases and V 4 bases, and 12 bases lay outside the gene matches. CDR1 and CDR2 from the germline V gene are MNHEY and SMNVEV (reference sequence). The CDR3 spells CASSSVAGVVGDEQFF. The CDR3, as DNA: TGTGCCAGCAGTTCCGTAGCGGGGGTAGTTGGTGATGAGCAGTTCTTC.

The chain joins TRBV6-2 or TRBV6-3 to TRBJ2-7, with D perhaps TRBD1 (6 bases). This CDR3 comprises 16 residues. Germline assignment: CDR1 MNHEY and CDR2 SVGEGT. With 0 bases removed from V and 3 bases from J, the gap between germline ends came to 15 bases. CDR3 protein: CASSYSTGQSGYEQYV. CDR3 DNA: TGTGCCAGCAGTTACTCGACAGGTCAATCGGGCTACGAGCAGTACGTC.

The chain recombines TRBV3-1 with TRBJ2-7; D uncertain. The germline CDR1 and CDR2 sequences are LGHDT and YNNKEL (reference sequence). The V end was cut by 3 bases, the J end by 4 bases, with 16 bases between. The CDR3 spans 15 residues. CDR3: CASSHSPSIPYEQYF. CDR3 sequence (DNA): TGTGCCAGCAGCCATTCGCCCTCGATACCTTACGAGCAGTACTTC.

This clonotype appeared many times. The gene calls are TRBV4-3 and TRBJ2-6; no firm D call. The V and J ends lost 0 bases and 0 bases respectively, with 6 bases between them. This CDR3 contains 16 residues. CDR1 and CDR2 (germline): LGHNA, YSLEER. This chain's CDR3 is CASSQDIVSGANVLTF. The DNA of the CDR3 is TGCGCCAGCAGCCAAGATATTGTCTCTGGGGCCAACGTCCTGACTTTC.

The chain links TRBV20-1 to TRBJ2-5; tentatively, D is TRBD2 (6 bases). CDR3 size: 13 residues. V was trimmed by 3 bases and J by 2 bases, leaving 10 bases between them. Germline V gene sequence: CDR1 DFQATT, CDR2 SNEGSKA (reference sequence). The CDR3 sequence: CSARGAGQETQYF. DNA for the CDR3: TGCAGTGCTAGGGGTGCGGGGCAAGAGACCCAGTACTTC.

This clonotype has a handful of counts. The genes are TRBV15 and TRBJ1-5; D ambiguous. Trimming cost V 8 bases and J 1 base, with 9 bases left between them. Germline CDR1 is LNHNV and CDR2 is YYDKDF (reference sequence). The length of the CDR3 is 13 residues. The CDR3 protein is CATGFASNQPQHF. DNA for the CDR3: TGTGCCACCGGGTTCGCGAGCAATCAGCCCCAGCATTTT.

This clonotype turned up a few times. The chain uses TRBV10-3 and TRBJ2-7; D is possibly TRBD2 (5 bases). Trimming stripped 0 bases from V and 6 bases from J, with 21 bases between. This CDR3 has 17 residues. Germline loops: CDR1 ENHRY, CDR2 SYGVKD. The CDR3 DNA reads as TGTGCCATCAGTGAGTCTGGCGAGGGTGGGTGGCGTACCGAGCAGTACTTC. This sequence encodes CAISESGEGGWRTEQYF.